This TCR beta chain was documented in a study of T cell repertoires in cytomegalovirus infection (dated 2019 in TCRdb). At the level of the whole study: The peptide stimulations were aimed at well-studied HLA-B-restricted epitopes as well as recently identified HLA-C-restricted CMV epitopes, whose presentation resists viral immunomodulation. Because public TCR beta signatures pointed to carriage of CMV infection together with the matching HLA type, the HLA type of each donor mattered for the analysis. Results and caveats for the whole study, not just this receptor: The ex vivo response was dominated by HLA-C-restricted CMV-specific TCR beta clonotypes, and the single most frequent clonotype in two of eight donors was supplied by these HLA-C-restricted clonotypes. Carriers of CMV infection plus the relevant HLA type were discriminated by the cumulative frequency of public TCR beta family members in the study cohort and in an independent roughly 370-donor cohort.

The reads were generated on an Illumina HiSeq 1500. Starting from the raw public reads, TCRdb applied fastp trimming at Q25, assembled clones with MiXCR and retained in-frame beta chains. Each record represents a unique CDR3 protein, reported with the most common genes and DNA among its rows. In this sample the table shows approximately 910,000 distinct CDR3 sequences, approximately 30% of which occur a single time. The ten largest account for around 15% of the sample. As concerns this clonotype: The antigen it recognizes is unknown. Per-nucleotide qualities are absent, and no much larger clonotype sits a single base away.

The sample's treatment or condition label, in plain terms: in vitro stimulation with specific CMV peptide epitopes to enrich CMV-specific T cells. The sequenced sample was cultured CD8+ T cells from PBMCs, obtained from culture after CMV antigen stimulation. This receptor was identified in a human donor in good health (CMV status not recorded). Some clones in this sample may be carry-over from other donors' samples.

At the DNA level, the sequence is TGTGCCAGGGGAAGGGAGCGGGGCCTTTCTCGTGAGCAGTTCTTC. Its translation reads: CARGRERGLSREQFF. The receptor chain draws on TRBV2 and TRBJ2-1, with TRBD2 identical over 7 junction bases. CDR3 length: 15 amino acids, cysteine to phenylalanine. Only the CDR3 DNA is retained, 45 bases long and in frame from the first base. V loses 9 bases at its end and J loses 9 bases; junction bases beyond the gene matches: 17. The germline V gene encodes CDR1 SNHLY and CDR2 FYNNEI.